The present entry profiles one T cell receptor (beta chain) with its context. Measured with immunoSEQ multiplex PCR; TCRdb has only the in-frame clones, and not every one. The table has over 110,000 clones, 88% seen once. This sample stems from a study of blood T cell repertoires in COVID-19. The material sequenced was peripheral blood. This clonotype was sampled from a woman between 50 and 59 years old with acute or convalescent COVID-19.

DNA of the CDR3: TGCGCCAGCGGTAGAGACAGGGACCAAGAGACCCAGTACTTC. Protein: CASGRDRDQETQYF. The rearrangement links TRBV5-1 to TRBJ2-5, with TRBD1 matching over 7 bases. Per the germline V gene, CDR1 is SGHRS and CDR2 is YFSETQ. V shed 7 bases and J 0 bases; nucleotides not matched to a gene: 6. CDR3 length equals 14 residues.